This T cell receptor (beta chain) comes out of a study of T cells after yellow fever vaccination. In this sample, this clonotype turned up a few times. Germline V CDR1 and CDR2: MNHEY, SMNVEV (reference sequence). This CDR3 comprises 14 residues. Trimming removed 8 bases from V and 6 bases from J, with 14 bases in between. TCRdb recomputed calls from the 5' RACE reads with MiXCR, one row per CDR3 protein. The sample lists 200,000 or so distinct CDR3 sequences; 6.7% were seen once. Source: CD4+ T cells sorted from PBMCs, taken on the day of the yellow fever booster vaccination. The rearrangement joins TRBV27 to TRBJ1-6; D remains unclear. This TCR was recovered from a man younger than 40 who received the YFV17D yellow fever vaccine. In DNA, the CDR3 is TGTGCCAGCGGTTCGGAGGGTCCTAATTCACCCCTCCACTTT. Its translation: CASGSEGPNSPLHF.